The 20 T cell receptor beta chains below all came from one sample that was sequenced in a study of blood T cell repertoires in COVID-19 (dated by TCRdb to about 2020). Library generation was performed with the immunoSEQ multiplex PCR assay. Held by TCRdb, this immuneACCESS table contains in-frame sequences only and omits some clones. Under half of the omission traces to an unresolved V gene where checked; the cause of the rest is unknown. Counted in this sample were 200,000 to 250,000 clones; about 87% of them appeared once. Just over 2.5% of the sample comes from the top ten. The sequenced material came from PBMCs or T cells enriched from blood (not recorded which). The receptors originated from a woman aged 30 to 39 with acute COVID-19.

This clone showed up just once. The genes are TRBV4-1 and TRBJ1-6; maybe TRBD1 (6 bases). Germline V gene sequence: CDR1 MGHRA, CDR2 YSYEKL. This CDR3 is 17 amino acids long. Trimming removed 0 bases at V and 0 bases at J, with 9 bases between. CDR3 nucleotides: TGCGCCAGCAGCCAAGATGAGGACAGCTCCTATAATTCACCCCTCCACTTT. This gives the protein CASSQDEDSSYNSPLHF.

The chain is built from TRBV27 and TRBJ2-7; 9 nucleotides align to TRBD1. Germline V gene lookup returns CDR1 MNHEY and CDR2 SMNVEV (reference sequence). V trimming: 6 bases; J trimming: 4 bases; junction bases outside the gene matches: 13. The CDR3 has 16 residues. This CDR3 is CASSSYRDRVRYEQYF. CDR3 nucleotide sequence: TGTGCCAGCAGCTCCTACCGGGACAGGGTCCGATACGAGCAGTACTTC.

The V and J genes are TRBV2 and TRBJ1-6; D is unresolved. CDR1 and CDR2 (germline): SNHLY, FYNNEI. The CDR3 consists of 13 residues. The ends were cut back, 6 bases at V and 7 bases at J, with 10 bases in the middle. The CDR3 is CASRSGTNSPLHF. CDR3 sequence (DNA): TGTGCCAGCAGGTCAGGTACCAATTCACCCCTCCACTTT.

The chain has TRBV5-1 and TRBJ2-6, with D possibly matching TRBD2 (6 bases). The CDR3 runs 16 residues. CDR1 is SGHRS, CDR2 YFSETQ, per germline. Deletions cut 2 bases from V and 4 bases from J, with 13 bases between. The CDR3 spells CASSFDGGSGANVLTF. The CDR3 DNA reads TGCGCCAGCAGCTTTGATGGGGGGTCAGGGGCCAACGTCCTGACTTTC.

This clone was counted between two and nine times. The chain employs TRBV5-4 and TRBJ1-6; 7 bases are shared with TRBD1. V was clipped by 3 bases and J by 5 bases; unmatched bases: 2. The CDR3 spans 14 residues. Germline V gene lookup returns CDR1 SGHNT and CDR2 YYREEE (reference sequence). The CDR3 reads CASSSQGNNSPLHF. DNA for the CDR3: TGTGCCAGCAGCTCACAGGGGAATAATTCACCCCTCCACTTT.

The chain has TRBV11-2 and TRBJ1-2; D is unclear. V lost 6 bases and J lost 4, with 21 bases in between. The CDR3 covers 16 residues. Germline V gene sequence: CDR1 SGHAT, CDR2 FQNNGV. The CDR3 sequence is CASSLPGSGSIYGYTF. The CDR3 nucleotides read TGTGCCAGCAGTCTCCCGGGGTCCGGATCGATCTATGGCTACACCTTC.

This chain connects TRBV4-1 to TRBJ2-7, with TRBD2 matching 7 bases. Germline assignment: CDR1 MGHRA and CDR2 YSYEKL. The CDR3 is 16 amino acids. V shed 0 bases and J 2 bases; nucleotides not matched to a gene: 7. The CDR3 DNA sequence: TGCGCCAGCAGCCAAGAAAGCGGGATCCCGACCTACGAGCAGTACTTC. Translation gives CASSQESGIPTYEQYF.

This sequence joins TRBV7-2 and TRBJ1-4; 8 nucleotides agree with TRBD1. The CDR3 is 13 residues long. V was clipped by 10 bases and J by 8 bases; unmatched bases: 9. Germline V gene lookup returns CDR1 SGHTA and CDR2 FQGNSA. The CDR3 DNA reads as TGTGCCACGGGTACAGGGGGAGGCGAAAAACTGTTTTTT. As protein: CATGTGGGEKLFF.

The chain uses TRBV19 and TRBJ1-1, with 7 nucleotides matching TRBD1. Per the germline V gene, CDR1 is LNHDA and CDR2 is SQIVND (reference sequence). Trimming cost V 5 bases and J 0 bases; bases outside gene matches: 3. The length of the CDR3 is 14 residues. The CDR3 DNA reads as TGTGCCAGTAGTGTGACAGGGATGAACACTGAAGCTTTCTTT. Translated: CASSVTGMNTEAFF.

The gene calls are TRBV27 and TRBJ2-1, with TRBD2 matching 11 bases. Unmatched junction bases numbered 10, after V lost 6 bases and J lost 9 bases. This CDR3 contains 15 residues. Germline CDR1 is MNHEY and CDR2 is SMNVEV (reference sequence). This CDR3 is CASSFPLAGAFEQFF. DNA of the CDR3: TGTGCCAGCAGCTTCCCACTAGCGGGGGCGTTTGAGCAGTTCTTC.

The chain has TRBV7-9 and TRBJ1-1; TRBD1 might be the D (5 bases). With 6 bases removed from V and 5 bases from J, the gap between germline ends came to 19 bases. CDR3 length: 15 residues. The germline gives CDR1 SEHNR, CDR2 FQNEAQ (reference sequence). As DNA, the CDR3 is TGTGCCAGCAGGCTTACCTTAGGGGCGACAACTGAAGCTTTCTTT. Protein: CASRLTLGATTEAFF.

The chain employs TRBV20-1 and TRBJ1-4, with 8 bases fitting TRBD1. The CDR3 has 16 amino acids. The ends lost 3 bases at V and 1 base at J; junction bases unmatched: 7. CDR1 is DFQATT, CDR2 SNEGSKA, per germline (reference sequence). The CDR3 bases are TGCAGTGCTAGTTTCAGGGGGCGCAGAACTAATGAAAAACTGTTTTTT. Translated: CSASFRGRRTNEKLFF.

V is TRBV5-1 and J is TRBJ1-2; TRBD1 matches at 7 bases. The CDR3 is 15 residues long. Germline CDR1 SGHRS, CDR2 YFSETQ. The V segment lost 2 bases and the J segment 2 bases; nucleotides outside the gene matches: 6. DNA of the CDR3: TGCGCCAGCAGCTTTAGTATACAGGGGAACTATGGCTACACCTTC. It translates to CASSFSIQGNYGYTF.

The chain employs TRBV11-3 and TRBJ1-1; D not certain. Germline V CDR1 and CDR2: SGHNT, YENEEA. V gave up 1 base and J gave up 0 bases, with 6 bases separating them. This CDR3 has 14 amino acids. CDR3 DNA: TGTGCCAGCAGCTTAGGTCACATGAACACTGAAGCTTTCTTT. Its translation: CASSLGHMNTEAFF.

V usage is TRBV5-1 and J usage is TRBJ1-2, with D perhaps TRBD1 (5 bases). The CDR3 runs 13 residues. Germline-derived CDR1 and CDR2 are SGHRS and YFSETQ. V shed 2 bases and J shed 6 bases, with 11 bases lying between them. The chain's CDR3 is CASSLGEIHGYTF. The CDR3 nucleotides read TGCGCCAGCAGCTTAGGGGAAATCCATGGCTACACCTTC.

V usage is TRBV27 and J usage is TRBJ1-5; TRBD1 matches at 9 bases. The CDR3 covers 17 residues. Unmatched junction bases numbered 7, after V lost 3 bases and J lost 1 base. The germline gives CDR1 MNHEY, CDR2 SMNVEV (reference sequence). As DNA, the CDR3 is TGTGCCAGCAGTTTGCGAGGGACAGGGTGGAGCAATCAGCCCCAGCATTTT. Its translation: CASSLRGTGWSNQPQHF.

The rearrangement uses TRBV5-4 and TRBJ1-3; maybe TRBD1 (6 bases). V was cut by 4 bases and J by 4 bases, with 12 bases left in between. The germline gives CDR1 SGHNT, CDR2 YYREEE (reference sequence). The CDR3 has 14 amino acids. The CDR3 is CASSDGTYGNTIYF. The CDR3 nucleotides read TGTGCCAGCAGCGACGGGACATACGGAAACACCATATATTTT.

The CDR3 DNA reads TGTGCCATCAGCCAACCCCACGGGACAGGGGGTCCAGATACGCAGTATTTT. It encodes CAISQPHGTGGPDTQYF. The chain links TRBV10-3 to TRBJ2-3, with TRBD1 identical over 11 bases. The CDR3 is 17 amino acids. Germline lookup yields CDR1 ENHRY and CDR2 SYGVKD. V gave up 6 bases and J gave up 4 bases; unmatched junction bases: 12.

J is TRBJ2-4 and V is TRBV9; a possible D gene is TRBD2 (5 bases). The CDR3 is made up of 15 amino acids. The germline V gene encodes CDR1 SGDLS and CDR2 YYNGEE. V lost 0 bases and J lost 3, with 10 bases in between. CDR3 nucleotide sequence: TGTGCCAGCAGCGTAGGAGGGTCGGTCAAAAACATTCAGTACTTC. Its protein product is CASSVGGSVKNIQYF.

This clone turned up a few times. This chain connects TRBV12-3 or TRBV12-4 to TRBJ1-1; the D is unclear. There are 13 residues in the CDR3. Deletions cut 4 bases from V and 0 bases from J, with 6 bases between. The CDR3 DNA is TGTGCCAGCAGTTCTACAGTGAACACTGAAGCTTTCTTT. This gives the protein CASSSTVNTEAFF.